These T cell receptor beta chains were read from a single sample in a study of CD8 T cells in Susac syndrome. TCRdb re-called the immunoSEQ multiplex PCR reads through MiXCR, storing one row per CDR3 protein. The data show around 150,000 distinct CDR3 sequences, over 85% seen once. The sample taken for sequencing was CD4+ T cells from PBMCs. These receptors were obtained from a human donor in good health. CDR3s include the opening cysteine and the closing phenylalanine or tryptophan. The order of the fields is V gene, J gene, CDR3 length, clone size, D gene, CDR3 DNA, CDR3 protein. The D gene is left open where the match is weak. Rows give clone size only sometimes, using once, few, many, or a class for an expanded clone.

>TRBV10-3|TRBJ1-5|15|NA|NA
TGTGCCATCAGTGAGCGGATCACCTTCGCGCAGCCCCAGCATTTT
CAISERITFAQPQHF
>TRBV5-1|TRBJ2-1|16|NA|TRBD2
TGCGCCAGCAGCTTGTGGCGACTAGCGGGGGAGAATGAGCAGTTCTTC
CASSLWRLAGENEQFF
>TRBV3-1|TRBJ1-3|14|NA|NA
TGTGCCAGCAGCCCGTTTGGGATATCGAACACCATATATTTT
CASSPFGISNTIYF
>TRBV13|TRBJ1-2|17|NA|TRBD1
TGTGCCAGCAGCCCCCCGGACAGGGGGCCCTTGGGGTATGGCTACACCTTC
CASSPPDRGPLGYGYTF
>TRBV12-3/TRBV12-4|TRBJ1-3|14|NA|NA
TGTGCCAGCAGGGAGCAGGGGAAGGGAAACACCATATATTTT
CASREQGKGNTIYF
>TRBV20-1|TRBJ1-2|14|NA|NA
TGCAGTGCTAGACCCTCGTGGGCGGACTATGGCTACACCTTC
CSARPSWADYGYTF
>TRBV9|TRBJ1-3|15|NA|NA
TGTGCCAGCAGCCCAAGCCCAGTAAGGGGAAACACCATATATTTT
CASSPSPVRGNTIYF
>TRBV2|TRBJ2-1|11|NA|NA
TGTGCCAGGACGCCTTACAATGAGCAGTTCTTC
CARTPYNEQFF
>TRBV7-9|TRBJ2-2|14|NA|NA
TGTGCCAGGTCCACAGCGGCAAACACCGGGGAGCTGTTTTTT
CARSTAANTGELFF
>TRBV15|TRBJ1-6|16|NA|NA
TGTGCCACCAGCAGAGTGTGGACAGCATATAATTCACCCCTCCACTTT
CATSRVWTAYNSPLHF
>TRBV7-8|TRBJ1-2|15|NA|TRBD1
TGTGCCAGCAGCACAACAGGGGGCGCCTCCTATGGCTACACCTTC
CASSTTGGASYGYTF
>TRBV15|TRBJ2-2|12|NA|NA
TGTGCCACCGGACGGTTTGCCGGGGAGCTGTTTTTT
CATGRFAGELFF
>TRBV24-1|TRBJ2-5|13|NA|NA
TGTGCCACCAGTGACGTTATGGAAGAGACCCAGTACTTC
CATSDVMEETQYF
>TRBV7-3|TRBJ1-1|15|NA|NA
TGTGCCAGCACTTCGCGGGCCCCGATCGGGACTGAAGCTTTCTTT
CASTSRAPIGTEAFF
>TRBV21-1|TRBJ1-1|12|NA|NA
TGTGGGGGCGGCTCCTCGAACACTGAAGCTTTCTTT
CGGGSSNTEAFF
>TRBV18|TRBJ2-7|16|NA|NA
TGTGCCAGCTCCCCCCTCCGGGGTACTGGGAACTACGAGCAGTACTTC
CASSPLRGTGNYEQYF
>TRBV29-1|TRBJ2-7|14|once|NA
TGCAGCGTTGTCGAGACCCTATCTACCTACGAGCAGTACTTC
CSVVETLSTYEQYF
>TRBV29-1|TRBJ2-3|13|NA|NA
TGCAGCGTAGGACCCGGTAGCACAGATACGCAGTATTTT
CSVGPGSTDTQYF
>TRBV3-1|TRBJ1-2|13|NA|TRBD1
TGTGCCAGCAGCCACGACAGGGGACGTGGCTACACCTTC
CASSHDRGRGYTF
>TRBV7-2|TRBJ1-3|14|NA|NA
TGTGCCAGCAGCTCCCCGGGCTTCGGAAACACCATATATTTT
CASSSPGFGNTIYF
>TRBV7-2|TRBJ1-2|14|once|TRBD1
TGTGCCAGCAGCCCGGGACAGCCTAACTATGGCTACACCTTC
CASSPGQPNYGYTF
>TRBV5-1|TRBJ1-5|15|NA|NA
TGCGCCAGCAGCTTCGGGGCAGAAGAAAATCAGCCCCAGCATTTT
CASSFGAEENQPQHF
>TRBV29-1|TRBJ1-1|14|NA|NA
TGCAGCGTTGTTCCACAGGGTAGGGAGACTGAAGCTTTCTTT
CSVVPQGRETEAFF
>TRBV27|TRBJ1-4|14|NA|NA
TGTGCCAGCAGTGCCCAGGGTAACAGTGAAAAACTGTTTTTT
CASSAQGNSEKLFF
>TRBV14|TRBJ1-4|15|NA|TRBD1
TGTGCCAGCAGCCAGCATAGCGGGACAGTTGAAAAACTGTTTTTT
CASSQHSGTVEKLFF
>TRBV5-1|TRBJ2-5|14|NA|NA
TGCGCCAGCAGGTTAGGGACATACCAAGAGACCCAGTACTTC
CASRLGTYQETQYF
>TRBV3-1|TRBJ2-7|14|NA|NA
TGTGCCAGCAGCCAGGGCAGGGGATATGGAGAGCAGTACTTC
CASSQGRGYGEQYF
>TRBV12-3/TRBV12-4|TRBJ2-7|13|NA|NA
TGTGCCAGCACCTTCGGGACGAGGTACGAGCAGTACTTC
CASTFGTRYEQYF
>TRBV25-1|TRBJ1-2|16|NA|NA
TGTGCCAGCAGTGAAATGGGAATGGGTGCTAACTATGGCTACACCTTC
CASSEMGMGANYGYTF